In this sample, the clone carrying this T cell receptor beta chain turned up a few times. Its antigen is not known. Preparation of the TCRbeta library involved a method that used unique molecular identifiers. MiXCR was run by TCRdb on the PCR reads, yielding one entry per CDR3 protein. The sample lists 700,000 to 850,000 distinct CDR3 sequences, 16% occurring once. This CDR3 is built from 13 residues. The germline V gene has CDR1 SGHVS and CDR2 FQNEAQ. With V trimmed by 10 bases and J by 7 bases, 10 bases remained unmatched. This sample is part of a study of T-cell reconstitution after alpha-beta-depleted transplantation in children. Study conclusions and caveats: For some patients, TCRbeta diversity was high at day 60 because of recipient T cells and thymic progenitors that survived.

This receptor was taken from a male patient younger than 18 who had a stem cell transplant for acute lymphoblastic leukemia, so the T cells may come from the graft donor. Here the sequenced sample was PBMCs, mostly from graft donor cells, taken 360 days after TCRalphabeta/CD19-depleted stem cell transplant. The chain uses TRBV7-8 and TRBJ2-1; 7 nucleotides align to TRBD2. The CDR3 is CATRLALVNEQFF. The DNA for the CDR3 is TGTGCCACCCGACTAGCCCTAGTAAATGAGCAGTTCTTC.